Listed here are 17 T cell receptor beta chains from one sample, sequenced in a study of blood T cell repertoires in COVID-19. Assay used: immunoSEQ multiplex PCR; TCRdb lists only in-frame clones, some missing. The profile shows some 300,000 clones, 89% of them singletons. Specimen: PBMCs or T cells enriched from blood (not recorded which). Receptors originate from a woman aged 40 to 50 who had recovered from COVID-19.

The gene calls are TRBV24-1 and TRBJ2-1; D may be TRBD1 (6 bases). The CDR3 spans 15 residues. Trimming shortened V by 3 bases and J by 9 bases, and 17 bases separated the two germline ends. Germline V gene data show CDR1 as KGHDR and CDR2 as SFDVKD. The CDR3 region is CATSDTRTGIGEQFF. The CDR3 DNA reads TGTGCCACCAGTGATACCCGTACAGGGATTGGTGAGCAGTTCTTC.

The V call is TRBV9, the J call TRBJ2-1, with 10 nucleotides matching TRBD2. Germline CDR1 SGDLS, CDR2 YYNGEE. This CDR3 region has 15 residues. J gave up 4 bases and V 0 bases, and 1 base lay outside the gene matches. As DNA, the CDR3 is TGTGCCAGCAGCGTAGAACTAGCGGGGTACAATGAGCAGTTCTTC. This translates into CASSVELAGYNEQFF. The entire variable domain, with the rest obtained from reference TRBV9 and TRBJ2-1, is as follows: DSGVTQTPKHLITATGQRVTLRCSPRSGDLSVYWYQQSLDQGLQFLIQYYNGEERAKGNILERFSAQQFPDLHSELNLSSLELGDSALYFCASSVELAGYNEQFFGPGTRLTVL.

This chain uses TRBV6-5 with TRBJ1-5; TRBD1 matches at 9 bases. Unmatched junction bases numbered 9, after V lost 6 bases and J lost 6 bases. The germline CDR1 and CDR2 sequences are MNHEY and SVGAGI. The CDR3 runs 15 residues. CDR3 protein: CASRTQGALTQPQHF. In nucleotides, the CDR3 is TGTGCCAGCAGAACACAGGGGGCGTTAACTCAGCCCCAGCATTTT.

V usage is TRBV5-1 and J usage is TRBJ2-5; 7 bases match TRBD2. The CDR3 is 13 amino acids. After removal of 7 bases from V and 5 bases from J, the junction contained 8 bases not matched to a gene. Germline lookup yields CDR1 SGHRS and CDR2 YFSETQ. Here the CDR3 DNA reads TGCGCCAGCGGGGACTACCCGGCGGAGACCCAGTACTTC. Amino acids: CASGDYPAETQYF.

V is TRBV5-8 and J is TRBJ1-3; no reliable D call. CDR1 is SGHTS and CDR2 is YDEGEE in the germline V gene. The CDR3 loop spans 15 amino acids. V lost 2 bases and J lost 2, with 11 bases in between. The CDR3 protein is CASSLLAGTGNTIYF. DNA of the CDR3: TGTGCCAGCAGCTTACTTGCCGGGACTGGAAACACCATATATTTT.

This chain links TRBV19 with TRBJ1-1; unclear D gene. The CDR3 has 15 residues. V was trimmed by 9 bases and J by 0 bases, leaving 17 bases between them. From germline, CDR1 is LNHDA and CDR2 SQIVND (reference sequence). The CDR3 DNA reads as TGTGCCAGCACCACCAGGATGCGTGTGAACACTGAAGCTTTCTTT. Its protein is CASTTRMRVNTEAFF.

This rearrangement joins TRBV5-1 to TRBJ2-3, with 7 bases lining up with TRBD1. The CDR3 runs to 15 residues. Germline V gives CDR1 SGHRS, CDR2 YFSETQ. J gave up 0 bases and V 4 bases, and 5 bases lay outside the gene matches. CDR3 sequence reads: CASSLRDRSTDTQYF. The CDR3 coding sequence is TGCGCCAGCAGCCTCCGGGACAGAAGCACAGATACGCAGTATTTT. The whole variable domain, remainder taken from reference TRBV5-1 and TRBJ2-3, is KAGVTQTPRYLIKTRGQQVTLSCSPISGHRSVSWYQQTPGQGLQFLFEYFSETQRNKGNFPGRFSGRQFSNSRSEMNVSTLELGDSALYLCASSLRDRSTDTQYFGPGTRLTVL.

The chain couples TRBV7-9 to TRBJ1-2; D not resolved. The CDR3 extends over 14 amino acids. Germline V CDR1 and CDR2: SEHNR, FQNEAQ (reference sequence). Trimming pared 5 bases from V and 2 bases from J, leaving 12 bases between. Here the CDR3 DNA reads TGTGCCAGCAGCCTTTTGGGCAGAAACTATGGCTACACCTTC. It yields the protein CASSLLGRNYGYTF.

The chain has TRBV5-1 and TRBJ1-2, with TRBD1 matching 7 bases. Germline-derived CDR1 and CDR2 are SGHRS and YFSETQ. This CDR3 is 16 amino acids long. V lost 4 bases, J lost 3 bases, and 12 bases stayed unmatched. The CDR3 DNA reads TGCGCCAGCAGCACCGGAACGACAGGGTTAGACTATGGCTACACCTTC. Its protein is CASSTGTTGLDYGYTF.

V is TRBV30 and J is TRBJ1-2; a possible D gene is TRBD1 (5 bases). Germline V CDR1 and CDR2: GTSNPN, SVGIG (reference sequence). This CDR3 comprises 12 residues. V dropped 6 bases and J dropped 2 bases, with 10 bases sitting between them. DNA of the CDR3: TGTGCCTGCGAGGGACTAAACTATGGCTACACCTTC. Its protein product is CACEGLNYGYTF.

This chain uses TRBV27 with TRBJ1-1; no clear D. CDR1 is MNHEY, CDR2 SMNVEV, per germline (reference sequence). V was pared by 5 bases and J by 3 bases, with 13 bases between. This CDR3 comprises 14 residues. CDR3 nucleotide sequence: TGTGCCAGCAGTCTTTCGACAAGTTACACTGAAGCTTTCTTT. This encodes CASSLSTSYTEAFF.

The chain combines TRBV6-2 or TRBV6-3 with TRBJ1-2, with TRBD1 matching over 8 bases. Looked up from germline, CDR1 is MNHEY and CDR2 is SVGEGT. V gave up 0 bases and J gave up 6 bases; unmatched junction bases: 6. This CDR3 spans 15 amino acids. The CDR3 DNA sequence: TGTGCCAGCAGTTACTCGAAGCAGGGGGCACATGGCTACACCTTC. This gives the protein CASSYSKQGAHGYTF.

V gene TRBV7-2 combines with J gene TRBJ2-1; 10 bases align to TRBD2. V was clipped by 4 bases and J by 9 bases; unmatched bases: 6. CDR1 SGHTA and CDR2 FQGNSA come from the germline V gene. The length of the CDR3 is 14 residues. DNA of the CDR3: TGTGCCAGCAGCTCCCCCGGGACTAGCGTTGAGCAGTTCTTC. Amino acids: CASSSPGTSVEQFF.

The chain joins TRBV12-3 or TRBV12-4 to TRBJ2-1, with D hard to call. V was shortened by 7 bases and J by 4 bases, with 5 bases between the two germline ends. CDR3 length: 11 amino acids. CDR3 loop: CASTVYNEQFF. The DNA for the CDR3 is TGTGCCAGCACCGTGTACAATGAGCAGTTCTTC.

This clone has at least ten counts. V and J are TRBV4-1 and TRBJ1-4; D is unclear. CDR1 and CDR2 (germline): MGHRA, YSYEKL. This CDR3 spans 15 amino acids. Trimming left V 4 bases short and J 8 bases short, with 17 bases between. The CDR3 loop reads CASSPTPHPQEKLFF. CDR3 coding DNA: TGCGCCAGCAGCCCCACCCCCCACCCGCAGGAAAAACTGTTTTTT.

The chain employs TRBV3-1 (or the pseudogene TRBV3-2) and TRBJ2-7, with 7 bases fitting TRBD1. Per the germline V gene, CDR1 is LGHDT and CDR2 is YNNKEL (reference sequence). The CDR3 has 15 amino acids. With 0 bases clipped from V and 7 bases from J, the junction kept 9 bases outside the gene matches. The CDR3 DNA is TGTGCCAGCAGCCAAGATCGAAGGGGGCGCGGTGAGCAGTACTTC. The encoded protein is CASSQDRRGRGEQYF.

This rearrangement joins TRBV19 to TRBJ1-2; a weak D match, TRBD1 (5 bases). The V and J ends lost 9 bases and 1 base respectively, with 12 bases between them. The CDR3 loop spans 13 amino acids. Germline V lookup: CDR1 LNHDA, CDR2 SQIVND (reference sequence). The CDR3 bases are TGTGCCAGCCGGGGGTCCGGTAACTATGGCTACACCTTC. Translating it yields CASRGSGNYGYTF.